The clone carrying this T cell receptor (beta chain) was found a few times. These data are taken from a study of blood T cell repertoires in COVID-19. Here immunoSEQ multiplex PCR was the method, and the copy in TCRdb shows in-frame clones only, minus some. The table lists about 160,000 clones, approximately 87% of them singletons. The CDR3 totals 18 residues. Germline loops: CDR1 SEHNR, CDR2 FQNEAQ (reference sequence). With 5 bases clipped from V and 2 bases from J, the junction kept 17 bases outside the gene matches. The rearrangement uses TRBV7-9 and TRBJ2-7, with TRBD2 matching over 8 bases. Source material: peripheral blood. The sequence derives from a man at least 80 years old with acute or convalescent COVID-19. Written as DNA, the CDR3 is TGTGCCAGCAGCCCTAGTGGTCTTAGAGGCGGGGGGACCTACGAGCAGTACTTC. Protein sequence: CASSPSGLRGGGTYEQYF.